The 22 T cell receptor beta chains reported below all come from one sample, sequenced in a study of T cell changes during pregnancy in multiple sclerosis. Measured with immunoSEQ multiplex PCR; TCRdb has only the in-frame clones, and not every one. The sample gives 35,000 to 45,000 clones, roughly nine tenths of which show up once; about 8% is in the top ten. The sample consisted of CD8+ T cells from peripheral blood mononuclear cells, taken before pregnancy. Receptors were obtained from a female donor with multiple sclerosis, enrolled in a pregnancy study.

The J gene is TRBJ2-1, the V gene TRBV27; a possible D gene is TRBD2 (5 bases). Trimming stripped 2 bases from V and 5 bases from J, with 10 bases between. The CDR3 spans 14 residues. Germline V gene sequence: CDR1 MNHEY, CDR2 SMNVEV (reference sequence). The CDR3 reads CASSLPGTHNEQFF. The CDR3, as DNA: TGTGCCAGCAGTTTACCGGGAACACACAATGAGCAGTTCTTC.

This sequence joins TRBV4-2 and TRBJ2-7; unclear D gene. The germline V gene has CDR1 LGHNA and CDR2 YNFKEQ. The germline V and J ends were trimmed by 0 bases and 2 bases, with 11 bases remaining between them. The CDR3 length is 15 residues. The CDR3 region has the DNA TGTGCCAGCAGCCAAGAAGCACAGATAGCCTACGAGCAGTACTTC. Its translation: CASSQEAQIAYEQYF.

The chain carries TRBV6-1 and TRBJ1-5, with TRBD1 matching over 7 bases. With V trimmed by 7 bases and J by 9 bases, 12 bases remained unmatched. In germline, CDR1 is MNHNS, CDR2 SASEGT. The CDR3 loop spans 14 amino acids. This chain's CDR3 is CASTSGTDQSPQHF. CDR3 bases: TGTGCCAGCACCTCGGGGACAGATCAATCGCCCCAGCATTTT.

This chain connects TRBV14 to TRBJ2-7; D not resolved. Germline V gives CDR1 SGHDN, CDR2 FVKESK. The CDR3 covers 13 residues. Trimming pared 1 base from V and 5 bases from J, leaving 9 bases between. CDR3 region: CASSQARRDEQYF. The CDR3, as DNA: TGTGCCAGCAGCCAAGCCCGTCGGGACGAGCAGTACTTC.

The chain couples TRBV9 to TRBJ2-3; D is undetermined. The CDR3 runs 17 residues. The V gene lost 0 bases and the J gene lost 2 bases, with 16 bases spanning the gap. Germline assignment: CDR1 SGDLS and CDR2 YYNGEE. CDR3 amino acids: CASSVGQATTNTDTQYF. The CDR3 DNA is TGTGCCAGCAGCGTAGGGCAGGCCACCACGAACACAGATACGCAGTATTTT.

The rearrangement uses TRBV6-6 and TRBJ1-1, with D possibly being TRBD1 (5 bases). V lost 5 bases and J lost 1, with 17 bases in between. Germline V gives CDR1 MNHNY, CDR2 SVGAGI (reference sequence). The CDR3 is 16 residues long. The CDR3 spells CASSPQGGAGNTEAFF. Written as DNA, the CDR3 is TGTGCCAGCAGTCCCCAAGGCGGGGCTGGGAACACTGAAGCTTTCTTT.

The chain's CDR3 is CASSVGPQQGTLYGYTF. CDR3 in DNA: TGTGCCAGCAGCGTAGGCCCTCAACAGGGGACCCTCTATGGCTACACCTTC. The gene calls are TRBV9 and TRBJ1-2; 7 bases align to TRBD1. CDR3 size: 17 residues. J lost 4 bases, V lost 0 bases, and 12 bases had no gene match. CDR1 and CDR2 (germline): SGDLS, YYNGEE.

The V and J genes are TRBV28 and TRBJ2-7; D is possibly TRBD2 (6 bases). This CDR3 comprises 17 residues. Per germline, CDR1 MDHEN and CDR2 SYDVKM. V was shortened by 2 bases and J by 0 bases, with 17 bases between the two germline ends. As DNA, the CDR3 is TGTGCCAGCAGTTTAAGGCCGGGACTTATTACCTCCTACGAGCAGTACTTC. It codes for CASSLRPGLITSYEQYF. Filled out from reference TRBV28 and TRBJ2-7, the complete variable domain reads DVKVTQSSRYLVKRTGEKVFLECVQDMDHENMFWYRQDPGLGLRLIYFSYDVKMKEKGDIPEGYSVSREKKERFSLILESASTNQTSMYLCASSLRPGLITSYEQYFGPGTRLTVT.

The CDR3 bases are TGTGCCAGCAGCATGGGAGGGAGCCATGGCTACACCTTC. Its protein is CASSMGGSHGYTF. The rearrangement uses TRBV7-9 and TRBJ1-2; D is unclear. V gave up 5 bases and J gave up 6 bases, with 13 bases separating them. Germline-derived CDR1 and CDR2 are SEHNR and FQNEAQ (reference sequence). CDR3 length: 13 amino acids.

The chain is built from TRBV19 and TRBJ2-3; D gene uncertain. The length of the CDR3 is 13 residues. CDR1 and CDR2 from the germline V gene are LNHDA and SQIVND (reference sequence). V gave up 3 bases and J gave up 2 bases, with 6 bases separating them. CDR3 loop: CASSMLSTDTQYF. CDR3 DNA: TGTGCCAGTAGTATGTTATCCACAGATACGCAGTATTTT.

The chain combines TRBV28 with TRBJ2-7, with 13 positions matching TRBD2. Germline loops: CDR1 MDHEN, CDR2 SYDVKM. The CDR3 length is 16 residues. With 5 bases clipped from V and 0 bases from J, the junction kept 4 bases outside the gene matches. The CDR3 reads CASSQGLAGNSYEQYF. For the CDR3, the DNA is TGTGCCAGCAGTCAGGGACTAGCGGGGAACTCCTACGAGCAGTACTTC.

V gene TRBV27 combines with J gene TRBJ1-1; tentatively, D is TRBD1 (6 bases). Germline V CDR1 and CDR2: MNHEY, SMNVEV (reference sequence). Between the trimmed V and J ends, which lost 5 bases and 8 bases, there was a span of 12 bases. CDR3 length: 12 amino acids. The CDR3 protein is CASSARTAEAFF. The CDR3 nucleotides are TGTGCCAGCAGTGCGAGGACAGCAGAAGCTTTCTTT.

This chain connects TRBV7-3 to TRBJ2-3, with 7 bases identical to TRBD2. The trim removed 5 bases at V and 7 bases at J, leaving 12 bases unmatched. CDR1 SGHTA and CDR2 FQGTGA come from the germline V gene. The CDR3 totals 15 residues. The CDR3 DNA reads TGTGCCAGCAGCCCAGCCGCGGGAGTAGGGAATACGCAGTATTTT. It yields the protein CASSPAAGVGNTQYF.

This sequence joins TRBV29-1 and TRBJ1-1; D is unclear. The V and J ends lost 3 bases and 1 base respectively, with 6 bases between them. This CDR3 is built from 12 residues. The germline V gene encodes CDR1 SQVTM and CDR2 ANQGSEA. CDR3 residues: CSVDSQNTEAFF. Here the CDR3 DNA reads TGCAGCGTTGATTCCCAGAACACTGAAGCTTTCTTT.

This chain connects TRBV5-8 to TRBJ2-5; D is unclear. V gave up 4 bases and J gave up 0 bases, with 10 bases separating them. This CDR3 contains 14 residues. Looked up from germline, CDR1 is SGHTS and CDR2 is YDEGEE. The chain's CDR3 is CASSHWAYQETQYF. CDR3 DNA sequence: TGTGCCAGCAGCCATTGGGCCTACCAAGAGACCCAGTACTTC.

V gene TRBV28 combines with J gene TRBJ2-1, with 7 positions matching TRBD1. V shed 6 bases and J 4 bases; nucleotides not matched to a gene: 18. In germline, CDR1 is MDHEN, CDR2 SYDVKM. The CDR3 contains 18 residues. The CDR3 protein is CASSNPGQTLQFYNEQFF. CDR3 nucleotide sequence: TGTGCCAGCAGCAACCCGGGACAGACCTTACAATTTTACAATGAGCAGTTCTTC.

The V call is TRBV27, the J call TRBJ1-5, with a possible D match to TRBD1 (5 bases). The CDR3 length is 13 residues. Trimming took 3 bases from V and 7 from J, leaving 10 bases between them. Germline CDR1 is MNHEY and CDR2 is SMNVEV (reference sequence). In nucleotides, the CDR3 is TGTGCCAGCAGTTTGGGGGGGGAGCAGCCCCAGCATTTT. This translates into CASSLGGEQPQHF.

The chain couples TRBV19 to TRBJ2-7, with D maybe TRBD2 (5 bases). V lost 5 bases to trimming and J lost 3 bases, with 11 bases between them. This CDR3 spans 13 amino acids. The germline V gene has CDR1 LNHDA and CDR2 SQIVND (reference sequence). CDR3 loop: CASSAAEYYEQYF. DNA of the CDR3: TGTGCCAGTAGTGCAGCGGAGTACTACGAGCAGTACTTC.

The J gene is TRBJ2-2, the V gene TRBV28, with 14 bases identical to TRBD2. Germline lookup yields CDR1 MDHEN and CDR2 SYDVKM. Trimming took 3 bases from V and 6 from J; bases not matched to a gene: 9. The CDR3 sequence is 18 residues long. The CDR3 nucleotides are TGTGCCAGCAGTTTCAGACTAGCGGGAGGGCGAAGGGCCGGGGAGCTGTTTTTT. Translated: CASSFRLAGGRRAGELFF.

J is TRBJ2-7 and V is TRBV15; 9 bases align to TRBD1. Trimming took 3 bases from V and 4 from J; bases not matched to a gene: 7. The CDR3 has 15 residues. Germline V CDR1 and CDR2: LNHNV, YYDKDF (reference sequence). CDR3 coding DNA: TGTGCCACCAGCAGCCCGGGACAGGGAACATACGAGCAGTACTTC. Protein product: CATSSPGQGTYEQYF.

The chain has TRBV28 and TRBJ2-3, with 13 bases fitting TRBD2. CDR1 is MDHEN and CDR2 is SYDVKM in the germline V gene. The CDR3 totals 15 residues. V lost 5 bases to trimming and J lost 3 bases; unmatched junction nucleotides: 2. The CDR3 loop is CASSQLAGGTDTQYF. CDR3 in DNA: TGTGCCAGCAGTCAACTAGCGGGGGGGACAGATACGCAGTATTTT.

The chain couples TRBV6-5 to TRBJ2-7; 7 bases are a match to TRBD1. From germline, CDR1 is MNHEY and CDR2 SVGAGI. The J segment lost 7 bases and the V segment lost 4 bases, leaving 13 bases of the junction unmatched. CDR3 size: 15 residues. The CDR3 DNA is TGTGCCAGCAGTTGGCAGGGGGACGCATTGGGGGAGCAGTACTTC. Residues: CASSWQGDALGEQYF.